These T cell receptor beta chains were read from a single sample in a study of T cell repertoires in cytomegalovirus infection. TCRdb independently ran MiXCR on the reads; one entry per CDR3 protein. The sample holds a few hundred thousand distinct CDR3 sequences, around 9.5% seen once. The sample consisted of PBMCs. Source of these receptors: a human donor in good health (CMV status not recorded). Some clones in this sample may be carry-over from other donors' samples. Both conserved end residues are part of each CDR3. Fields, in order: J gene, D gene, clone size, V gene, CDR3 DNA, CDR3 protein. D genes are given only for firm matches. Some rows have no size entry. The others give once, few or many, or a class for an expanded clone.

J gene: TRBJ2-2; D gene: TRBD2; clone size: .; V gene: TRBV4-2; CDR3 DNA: TGTGCCAGCAGCCAGTCCGCCTCTCGGACTAGCGGGAACACCGGGGAGCTGTTTTTT; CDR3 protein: CASSQSASRTSGNTGELFF
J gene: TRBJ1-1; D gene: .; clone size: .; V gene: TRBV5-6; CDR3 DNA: TGTGCCAGCAGCTTTGCCCCGGGAAACACTGAAGCTTTCTTT; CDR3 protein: CASSFAPGNTEAFF
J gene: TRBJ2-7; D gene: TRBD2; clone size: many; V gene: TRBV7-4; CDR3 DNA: TGTGCCAGCAGCCGTAGCGGGATTACCTACGAGCAGTACTTC; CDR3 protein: CASSRSGITYEQYF
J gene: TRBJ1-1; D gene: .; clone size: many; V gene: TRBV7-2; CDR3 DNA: TGTGCCAGCAGGCCACCGAACACTGAAGCTTTCTTT; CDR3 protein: CASRPPNTEAFF
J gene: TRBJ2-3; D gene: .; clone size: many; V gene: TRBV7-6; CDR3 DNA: TGTGCCAGCGAAAGGGGGGGGACAGATACGCAGTATTTT; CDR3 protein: CASERGGTDTQYF
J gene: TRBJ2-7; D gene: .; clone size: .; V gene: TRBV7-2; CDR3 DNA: TGTGCCAGCAGCTCCAGCGGGTTCCCCGGGTACTACGAGCAGTACTTC; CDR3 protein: CASSSSGFPGYYEQYF
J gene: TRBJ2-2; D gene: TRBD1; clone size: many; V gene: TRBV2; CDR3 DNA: TGTGCCAGCAGCCCCGGGACAGGGTCCACCGGGGAGCTGTTTTTT; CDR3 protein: CASSPGTGSTGELFF
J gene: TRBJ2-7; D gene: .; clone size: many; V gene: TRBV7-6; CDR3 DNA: TGTGCCAGCAGCCCAGGGGCAGGGTGGTCCTACGAGCAGTACTTC; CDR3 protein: CASSPGAGWSYEQYF
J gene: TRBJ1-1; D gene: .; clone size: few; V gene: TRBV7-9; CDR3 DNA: TGTGCCAGCAGCTTATACGGTGGGGACACTGAAGCTTTCTTT; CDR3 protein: CASSLYGGDTEAFF
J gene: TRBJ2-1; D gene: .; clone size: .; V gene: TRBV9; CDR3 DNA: TGTGCCAGCAGCCACAGCGGAAAATCCTACAATGAGCAGTTCTTC; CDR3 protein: CASSHSGKSYNEQFF
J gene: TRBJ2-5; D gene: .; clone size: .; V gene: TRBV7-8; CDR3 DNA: TGTGCCAGCAGCCTAATTACAGGCCAAGAGACCCAGTACTTC; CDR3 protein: CASSLITGQETQYF
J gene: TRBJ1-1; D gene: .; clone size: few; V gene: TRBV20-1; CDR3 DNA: TGCAGTGCAACCAACACTGAAGCTTTCTTT; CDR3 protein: CSATNTEAFF
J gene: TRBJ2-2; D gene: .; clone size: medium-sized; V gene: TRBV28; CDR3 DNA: TGTGCCAGCAGCCGAGGGGGCACCGGGGAGCTGTTTTTT; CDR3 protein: CASSRGGTGELFF
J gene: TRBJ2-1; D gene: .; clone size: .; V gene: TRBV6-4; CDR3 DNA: TGTGCCAGCAGTGACTCTAATTCACGGTACAATGAGCAGTTCTTC; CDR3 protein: CASSDSNSRYNEQFF
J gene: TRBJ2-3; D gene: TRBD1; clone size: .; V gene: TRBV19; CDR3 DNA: TGTGCCAGTAGTAGAGGGACAGGGGGCGAGTTGATGGATACGCAGTATTTT; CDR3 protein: CASSRGTGGELMDTQYF
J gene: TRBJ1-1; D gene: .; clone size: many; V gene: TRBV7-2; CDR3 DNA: TGTGCCAGCAGCCCTTCCGGGGCTTGGGGAACTGAAGCTTTCTTT; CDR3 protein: CASSPSGAWGTEAFF
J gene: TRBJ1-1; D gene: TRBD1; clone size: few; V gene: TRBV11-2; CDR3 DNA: TGTGCCAGCAGCCAGGACCGAGCCGGGACAGGGAACACTGAAGCTTTCTTT; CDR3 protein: CASSQDRAGTGNTEAFF
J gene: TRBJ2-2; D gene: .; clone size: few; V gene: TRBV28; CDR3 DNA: TGTGCCAGCAGGACTTTAAACCCCGGGGAGCTGTTTTTT; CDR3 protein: CASRTLNPGELFF
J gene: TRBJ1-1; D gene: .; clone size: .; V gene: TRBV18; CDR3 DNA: TGTGCCAGCTCACCCCTGGACGGGGAGGTAAGCATGAACACTGAAGCTTTCTTT; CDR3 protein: CASSPLDGEVSMNTEAFF
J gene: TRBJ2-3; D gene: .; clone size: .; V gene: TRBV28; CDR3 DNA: TGTGCCAGCAGTTCAGGGACTCATCTCATCACAGATACGCAGTATTTT; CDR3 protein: CASSSGTHLITDTQYF
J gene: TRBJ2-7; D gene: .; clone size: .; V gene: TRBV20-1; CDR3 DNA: TGCAGTGCTAGAGATCGAAGGGGCCGCACGTACGAGCAGTACTTC; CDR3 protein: CSARDRRGRTYEQYF
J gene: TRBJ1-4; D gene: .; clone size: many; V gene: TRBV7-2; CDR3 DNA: TGTGCCAGCAGCTTACGAAGGGACGGGGGCGAAAAACTGTTTTTT; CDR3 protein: CASSLRRDGGEKLFF
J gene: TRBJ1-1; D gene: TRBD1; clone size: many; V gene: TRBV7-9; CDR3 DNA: TGTGCCAGCAGCCGCCAGGGGGGTAACACTGAAGCTTTCTTT; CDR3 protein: CASSRQGGNTEAFF
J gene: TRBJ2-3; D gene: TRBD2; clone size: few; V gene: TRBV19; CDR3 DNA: TGTGCCACTTCTTCAAAATTCTTAGCGGGAGGGATCCCAGATACGCAGTATTTT; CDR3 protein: CATSSKFLAGGIPDTQYF
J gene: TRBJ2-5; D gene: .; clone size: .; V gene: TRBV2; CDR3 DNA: TGTGCCAGCAGTGCGCGGGCTAGCAGGGGAGAGGAGACCCAGTACTTC; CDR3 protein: CASSARASRGEETQYF
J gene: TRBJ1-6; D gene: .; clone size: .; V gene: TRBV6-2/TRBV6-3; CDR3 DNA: TGTGCCAGCAGCCCCCATCAGTGGGTTGACTTACAGGGACCCCTCCACTTT; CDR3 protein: CASSPHQWVDLQGPLHF
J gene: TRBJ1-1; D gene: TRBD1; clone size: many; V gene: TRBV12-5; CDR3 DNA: TGTGCTAGTGGTTTGGTAACAGGGGGATACACTGAAGCTTTCTTT; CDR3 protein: CASGLVTGGYTEAFF
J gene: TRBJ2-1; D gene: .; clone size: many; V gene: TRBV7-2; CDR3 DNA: TGTGCCAGCAGCTTATTTAGGGAGAAGAATGAGCAGTTCTTC; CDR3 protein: CASSLFREKNEQFF
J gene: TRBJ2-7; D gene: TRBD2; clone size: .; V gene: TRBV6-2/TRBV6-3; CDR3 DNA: TGTGCCAGCAGTTACCCCAGACTAGCGGAGCCCTACGAGCAGTACTTC; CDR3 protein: CASSYPRLAEPYEQYF
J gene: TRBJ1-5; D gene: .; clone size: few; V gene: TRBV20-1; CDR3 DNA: TGCAGTGCAGAGACAGCGCTCGTTAATCAGCCCCAGCATTTT; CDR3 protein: CSAETALVNQPQHF
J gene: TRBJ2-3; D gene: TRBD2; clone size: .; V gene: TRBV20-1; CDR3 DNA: TGCAGTGCTAGTCGTGGCGGGGGGAGCACAGATACGCAGTATTTT; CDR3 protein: CSASRGGGSTDTQYF
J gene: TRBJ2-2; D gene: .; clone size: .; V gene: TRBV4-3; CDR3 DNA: TGCGCCAGCAGCCAAGTGGCCCCTGGAGCGAACACCGGGGAGCTGTTTTTT; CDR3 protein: CASSQVAPGANTGELFF